Below, one TCR beta chain is given with its context. The antigen remains undetermined. Unique molecular identifiers were present in the TCR beta cDNA libraries. The yield from about 1 to 10 million T cells was roughly 500,000 cDNA molecules in total. TCRdb reanalysed the PCR reads using MiXCR and keeps one entry per CDR3 protein. The table shows under 650,000 distinct CDR3 sequences, with about 44% occurring only once. Germline V lookup: CDR1 MGHRA, CDR2 YSYEKL. CDR3 size: 14 residues. Trimming left V 4 bases short and J 2 bases short, with 11 bases between. The data derive from a study of post-analysis software for immune sequencing data. Across the whole study: Secondary progressive, relapsing-remitting and progressive-relapsing multiple sclerosis were among the included disease courses.

Study-level points and caveats: Patients carried roughly 5 TRBV segments more frequently than controls did, and TRBV5-6, TRBV5-1 and TRBV20-1 were among them. In multiple sclerosis, normalized Chao1 diversity was significantly below that of controls.

The sequenced material came from blood. The chain couples TRBV4-1 to TRBJ1-2; D unresolved. The source is a girl aged 10 to 17 with multiple sclerosis. The CDR3 here is CASSPPVSNYGYTF. Written as DNA, the CDR3 is TGCGCCAGCAGCCCTCCGGTGTCCAACTATGGCTACACCTTC.